Following are 2 T cell receptor beta chains from one sample sequenced in a study of T cell responses to AZD1222 COVID-19 vaccine. The method was immunoSEQ multiplex PCR; TCRdb's version includes in-frame clones alone and lacks a portion of them. Of about 180,000 clones in the sample, about 90% were seen once. This sample comprised peripheral blood, obtained 28 days after the second AZD1222 dose. The source of these receptors is an adult who received the AZD1222 COVID-19 vaccine.

V and J are TRBV30 and TRBJ1-1; the D gene is possibly TRBD1 (6 bases). V was cut by 4 bases and J by 1 base, with 13 bases left in between. Germline V gene lookup returns CDR1 GTSNPN and CDR2 SVGIG (reference sequence). This CDR3 region has 14 residues. CDR3 DNA: TGTGCCTGGAATCTCCCGGGACAGAACACTGAAGCTTTCTTT. It is translated as CAWNLPGQNTEAFF.

The genes are TRBV7-2 and TRBJ1-3; D may be TRBD1 (6 bases). Trimming left V 6 bases short and J 4 bases short, with 16 bases between. CDR1 SGHTA and CDR2 FQGNSA come from the germline V gene. This CDR3 is 15 amino acids long. The CDR3 is CASSNRVGDGNTIYF. CDR3 sequence (DNA): TGTGCCAGCAGTAACAGGGTGGGCGACGGAAACACCATATATTTT.